The TCR beta chain under discussion was sequenced for a study of T-cell reconstitution after alpha-beta-depleted transplantation in children. During its preparation, the TCRbeta library received unique molecular identifiers. TCRdb used MiXCR to reprocess the PCR reads, holding one entry per CDR3 protein. The sample holds roughly 790,000 distinct CDR3 sequences, approximately 15% seen once. Worth noting for this clonotype: What it recognizes is unknown.

Trimming cost V 3 bases and J 0 bases, with 18 bases left between them. Germline V gene lookup returns CDR1 SGHAT and CDR2 FQDESV (reference sequence). CDR3 size: 18 residues. Overall study results and limits: Alpha-beta T cells present about two months after transplant were reported to originate from several hundred expanded graft clones.

This material consisted of PBMCs, mostly from graft donor cells, taken 360 days after TCRalphabeta/CD19-depleted stem cell transplant. The source of this sequence is a male patient younger than 18 who had a stem cell transplant for acute lymphoblastic leukemia, so the T cells may come from the graft donor. This chain uses TRBV11-1 with TRBJ2-4, with D possibly called TRBD1 or TRBD2 (6 bases each). The CDR3 region is CASSFPPGGTLAKNIQYF. For the CDR3, the DNA is TGTGCCAGCAGCTTCCCCCCCGGCGGGACACTAGCCAAAAACATTCAGTACTTC.